The TCR beta chain under discussion was sequenced for a study of CD8 T cells in ankylosing spondylitis. This clonotype is medium-sized by share. The CDR3 is made up of 16 amino acids. Germline CDR1 reads MNHEY; CDR2 reads SVGAGI. The ends lost 5 bases at V and 6 bases at J; junction bases unmatched: 12. MiXCR, applied by TCRdb to the 5' RACE reads, yields one record per CDR3 protein. The sample lists around 35,000 distinct CDR3 sequences, about an eighth occurring once. This sequence was found in a male donor with ankylosing spondylitis. The sequencing sample was made of synovial fluid, either unsorted or a sorted T cell fraction (not recorded which). The chain carries TRBV6-5 and TRBJ1-5; TRBD1 agrees at 8 bases. CDR3 nucleotides: TGTGCCAGCAGTCCTCAGGCCGGACAGGGTGGTCAGCCCCAGCATTTT. Translating it yields CASSPQAGQGGQPQHF.